This TCR beta chain was recorded in a study of graft-versus-host responses after intestinal transplantation. Across the study: Each patient got anti-thymocyte globulin induction, then tacrolimus and steroids for around three years.

Worth noting for this clone: Antigen unknown.

Findings and caveats of the study: GvH clones were identified in recipient marrow, with some first appearing in ileum or blood. Within the allografts of patients who had graft-donor T cell macrochimerism, graft-versus-host to host-versus-graft clonal ratios were high. Early post-transplant HvG declines were associated with peak circulating GvH clone levels.

The method was immunoSEQ multiplex PCR; TCRdb's version includes in-frame clones alone and lacks a portion of them. The data contain tens of thousands of clones, around 91% of them singletons. V was cut by 8 bases and J by 4 bases, with 14 bases left in between. This CDR3 region has 13 residues. Germline V gene data show CDR1 as MNHNS and CDR2 as SASEGT. The sequences come from PBMCs, collected 118 to 130 days after intestinal transplantation. This clonotype was sampled from a human patient who received an intestinal transplant, so some T cells may come from the graft donor. This sequence joins TRBV6-1 and TRBJ1-2, with a possible D match to TRBD1 (5 bases). The CDR3 is CASGGPTVYGYTF. The CDR3 DNA reads as TGTGCCAGCGGGGGACCTACTGTCTATGGCTACACCTTC.